The 32 T cell receptor beta chains presented below share a single source sample, sequenced in a study of T cell changes during pregnancy in multiple sclerosis (dated by TCRdb to about 2019). Receptor amplification or capture employed the immunoSEQ multiplex PCR assay. TCRdb provides this immuneACCESS table in a form limited to in-frame rearrangements. Some clones are lacking; in checked studies, under half of them reflect an unresolved V gene, and why the rest are absent is not known. This sample comprises about 77,000 clones, more than 85% of them detected only once. The ten largest make up 2.6% of the sample. The specimen was peripheral blood, collected after pregnancy. Every receptor here comes from a female donor in good health, enrolled as a control in a pregnancy study.

The CDR3 loop is CASSYSGGTSTDTQYF. CDR3 sequence (DNA): TGTGCCAGCAGTTACTCAGGGGGAACTAGCACAGATACGCAGTATTTT. The rearrangement uses TRBV6-5 and TRBJ2-3; TRBD1 is a possible D gene (6 bases). CDR1 MNHEY and CDR2 SVGAGI come from the germline V gene. Trimming stripped 0 bases from V and 0 bases from J, with 10 bases between. The CDR3 has 16 amino acids.

The chain recombines TRBV7-9 with TRBJ2-1, with 9 nucleotides matching TRBD2. The germline V gene encodes CDR1 SEHNR and CDR2 FQNEAQ (reference sequence). The CDR3 covers 17 residues. The V and J ends lost 3 bases and 7 bases, in that order; junction bases with no gene match: 13. In DNA form, the CDR3 reads TGTGCCAGCAGCTTCTCCCTGCGGGGGGGCCTCCGGAATGAGCAGTTCTTC. Translating it yields CASSFSLRGGLRNEQFF. The variable domain in full, completed from reference TRBV7-9 and TRBJ2-1, reads DTGVSQNPRHKITKRGQNVTFRCDPISEHNRLYWYRQTLGQGPEFLTYFQNEAQLEKSRLLSDRFSAERPKGSFSTLEIQRTEQGDSAMYLCASSFSLRGGLRNEQFFGPGTRLTVL.

This clone was observed once. V and J are TRBV14 and TRBJ2-4; a weak D match, TRBD2 (5 bases). V was trimmed by 1 base and J by 9 bases, leaving 10 bases between them. CDR3 length: 13 amino acids. Germline lookup yields CDR1 SGHDN and CDR2 FVKESK. CDR3 in amino acids: CASSQVRGGIQYF. The CDR3, as DNA: TGTGCCAGCAGCCAAGTCCGAGGAGGCATTCAGTACTTC.

V usage is TRBV28 and J usage is TRBJ2-3, with a tentative D call TRBD1 (5 bases). From germline, CDR1 is MDHEN and CDR2 SYDVKM. CDR3 length equals 14 residues. Trimming took off 2 bases at V and 3 bases at J, with 9 bases between the two ends. This CDR3 reads CASSLGATTDTQYF. The CDR3 DNA reads TGTGCCAGCAGTTTAGGGGCTACGACAGATACGCAGTATTTT. The variable domain in full, completed from reference TRBV28 and TRBJ2-3, reads DVKVTQSSRYLVKRTGEKVFLECVQDMDHENMFWYRQDPGLGLRLIYFSYDVKMKEKGDIPEGYSVSREKKERFSLILESASTNQTSMYLCASSLGATTDTQYFGPGTRLTVL.

The V gene is TRBV27, the J gene TRBJ2-3; D is uncertain. The CDR3 consists of 12 residues. From germline, CDR1 is MNHEY and CDR2 SMNVEV (reference sequence). Deletions cut 5 bases from V and 8 bases from J, with 11 bases between. The CDR3 loop is CASSPHRSTQYF. DNA for the CDR3: TGTGCCAGCAGTCCACACCGAAGTACGCAGTATTTT.

V gene TRBV6-1 combines with J gene TRBJ2-3, with 7 bases identical to TRBD2. CDR1 MNHNS and CDR2 SASEGT come from the germline V gene. The length of the CDR3 is 15 residues. With V trimmed by 0 bases and J by 3 bases, 3 bases remained unmatched. The CDR3 spells CASSEARGFTDTQYF. CDR3 sequence (DNA): TGTGCCAGCAGTGAAGCGCGGGGGTTTACAGATACGCAGTATTTT.

The chain carries TRBV9 and TRBJ2-7, with 9 positions matching TRBD1. There are 15 residues in the CDR3. J gave up 5 bases and V 2 bases, and 8 bases lay outside the gene matches. The germline V gene encodes CDR1 SGDLS and CDR2 YYNGEE. The CDR3 reads CASSVFRDRDHEQYF. The CDR3, as DNA: TGTGCCAGCAGCGTCTTCCGGGACAGGGACCACGAGCAGTACTTC.

V and J are TRBV5-1 and TRBJ2-1; D is uncertain. The CDR3 contains 11 residues. V was trimmed by 0 bases and J by 8 bases, leaving 3 bases between them. The germline V gene has CDR1 SGHRS and CDR2 YFSETQ. In DNA, the CDR3 is TGCGCCAGCAGCTTGGCTTATGAGCAGTTCTTC. Amino acid sequence: CASSLAYEQFF.

This clone was seen a few times. V is TRBV18 and J is TRBJ1-1; D unclear. The CDR3 consists of 14 residues. Trimming took 3 bases from V and 1 from J, leaving 9 bases between them. CDR1 and CDR2 (germline): KGHSH, LQKENI. DNA for the CDR3: TGTGCCAGCTCACCTTCGAGGGAGAACACTGAAGCTTTCTTT. Translating gives CASSPSRENTEAFF.

The chain combines TRBV28 with TRBJ2-2; tentatively, D is TRBD2 (6 bases). V was cut by 6 bases and J by 3 bases, with 14 bases left in between. This CDR3 has 15 residues. Germline CDR1 reads MDHEN; CDR2 reads SYDVKM. Written as DNA, the CDR3 is TGTGCCAGCAGCCCTTGGGGGACTCACACCGGGGAGCTGTTTTTT. Its protein product is CASSPWGTHTGELFF.

J is TRBJ2-1 and V is TRBV7-3; D may be TRBD2 (6 bases). V was cut by 5 bases and J by 1 base, with 12 bases left in between. Germline lookup yields CDR1 SGHTA and CDR2 FQGTGA. The CDR3 length is 15 residues. This chain's CDR3 is CASSPGGNSYNEQFF. The DNA for the CDR3 is TGTGCCAGCAGCCCTGGGGGGAATTCCTACAATGAGCAGTTCTTC.

The rearrangement links TRBV4-3 to TRBJ2-2; the D gene is possibly TRBD2 (6 bases). The CDR3 sequence is 17 residues long. V was shortened by 0 bases and J by 6 bases, with 17 bases between the two germline ends. Per germline, CDR1 LGHNA and CDR2 YSLEER. The CDR3 here is CASSQDGGGVGAGELFF. For the CDR3, the DNA is TGCGCCAGCAGCCAAGATGGAGGAGGGGTCGGGGCCGGGGAGCTGTTTTTT.

The chain has TRBV23-1 and TRBJ1-2; 8 positions match TRBD1. TRBV23-1 is labeled an ORF, and its function is uncertain. CDR3 length: 12 amino acids. After removal of 6 bases from V and 8 bases from J, the junction contained 5 bases not matched to a gene. The CDR3, as DNA: TGCGCCAGCAGGCTCAGGGGGCGCGGCTACACCTTC. Its protein product is CASRLRGRGYTF.

This clone was picked up a small number of times. The V call is TRBV29-1, the J call TRBJ1-1; 10 bases fit TRBD1. The V gene's germline CDR1 is SQVTM and CDR2 ANQGSEA. The CDR3 is made up of 14 amino acids. J lost 9 bases, V lost 0 bases, and 7 bases had no gene match. CDR3 bases: TGCAGCGTTGAAGAGGACAGGGGGTACGACCAAGCTTTCTTT. Its translation: CSVEEDRGYDQAFF.

This sequence joins TRBV9 and TRBJ2-7; D may be TRBD1 (6 bases). The CDR3 is 13 residues long. Trimming cost V 0 bases and J 5 bases, with 9 bases left between them. The germline V gene has CDR1 SGDLS and CDR2 YYNGEE. The CDR3 is CASSVAGVDEQYF. CDR3 in DNA: TGTGCCAGCAGCGTAGCAGGGGTGGACGAGCAGTACTTC.

The chain couples TRBV4-2 to TRBJ1-2, with a possible D match to TRBD1 (6 bases). The ends were cut back, 3 bases at V and 5 bases at J, with 19 bases in the middle. Germline CDR1 is LGHNA and CDR2 is YNFKEQ. This CDR3 has 16 residues. The CDR3 reads CASSQDGLTGSYGYTF. CDR3 nucleotides: TGTGCCAGCAGCCAGGACGGGTTAACAGGGTCGTATGGCTACACCTTC.

This chain uses TRBV6-6 with TRBJ2-4, with D unclear. From germline, CDR1 is MNHNY and CDR2 SVGAGI (reference sequence). The V end was cut by 7 bases, the J end by 6 bases, with 16 bases between. The CDR3 runs 14 residues. The CDR3 loop reads CASTRPDRGNIQYF. Written as DNA, the CDR3 is TGTGCCAGCACCCGCCCCGACCGAGGAAACATTCAGTACTTC.

The chain carries TRBV7-3 and TRBJ2-1; no definite D call. The germline V gene has CDR1 SGHTA and CDR2 FQGTGA. There are 15 residues in the CDR3. V was cut by 3 bases and J by 0 bases, with 9 bases left in between. CDR3 in DNA: TGTGCCAGCAGCTTTCAGAGGAGCTCCTACAATGAGCAGTTCTTC. Translating gives CASSFQRSSYNEQFF.

The rearrangement joins TRBV18 to TRBJ2-5; D remains ambiguous. The CDR3 is 12 amino acids. Trimming removed 3 bases from V and 3 bases from J, with 5 bases in between. The germline CDR1 and CDR2 sequences are KGHSH and LQKENI. DNA for the CDR3: TGTGCCAGCTCACCTCAGAAAGAGACCCAGTACTTC. Protein product: CASSPQKETQYF.

The rearrangement links TRBV4-3 to TRBJ2-3, with D possibly TRBD1 on 6 matching bases. The germline CDR1 and CDR2 sequences are LGHNA and YSLEER. This CDR3 has 17 amino acids. Trimming took 2 bases from V and 3 from J, leaving 18 bases between them. For the CDR3, the DNA is TGCGCCAGCAGCCAACAACACCAGGGGATAAGGACAGATACGCAGTATTTT. Its protein product is CASSQQHQGIRTDTQYF.

This chain links TRBV6-1 with TRBJ2-4; 9 bases are a match to TRBD1. With 5 bases clipped from V and 8 bases from J, the junction kept 4 bases outside the gene matches. The V gene's germline CDR1 is MNHNS and CDR2 SASEGT. This CDR3 contains 13 residues. The CDR3 reads CASSFDRGDIQYF. CDR3 nucleotides: TGTGCCAGCAGTTTCGACAGGGGGGACATTCAGTACTTC.

This clone appeared a single time. The V call is TRBV7-9, the J call TRBJ1-1; no firm D call. The germline V and J ends were trimmed by 5 bases and 10 bases, with 11 bases remaining between them. This CDR3 contains 11 residues. Germline V gene sequence: CDR1 SEHNR, CDR2 FQNEAQ (reference sequence). CDR3 amino acids: CASSERPGAFF. The DNA for the CDR3 is TGTGCCAGCAGCGAACGGCCAGGAGCTTTCTTT.

The chain joins TRBV15 to TRBJ1-6, with TRBD1 identical over 8 bases. The CDR3 runs 16 residues. The V and J ends lost 0 bases and 2 bases, in that order; junction bases with no gene match: 0. Germline CDR1 LNHNV, CDR2 YYDKDF (reference sequence). The CDR3: CATSRDRGPYNSPLHF. For the CDR3, the DNA is TGTGCCACCAGCAGAGACAGGGGGCCCTATAATTCACCCCTCCACTTT.

This chain uses TRBV11-3 with TRBJ1-1; D remains unclear. The germline V gene has CDR1 SGHNT and CDR2 YENEEA. V dropped 2 bases and J dropped 0 bases, with 16 bases sitting between them. The CDR3 contains 17 residues. CDR3 bases: TGTGCCAGCAGCTTACTCCGTCCCTTACATATGAACACTGAAGCTTTCTTT. Translated: CASSLLRPLHMNTEAFF.

CDR3 DNA: TGTGCCAGCAGTGGACTGGGACAGACCGTTTTACAGCAGTACTTC. This translates into CASSGLGQTVLQQYF. V is TRBV28 and J is TRBJ2-7; 7 bases align to TRBD1. The V gene's germline CDR1 is MDHEN and CDR2 SYDVKM. Trimming removed 5 bases from V and 8 bases from J; junction bases left unmatched: 15. The CDR3 is 15 residues long.

This chain joins TRBV2 and TRBJ2-7; the D is unclear. The CDR3 is 13 residues long. Deletions cut 10 bases from V and 1 base from J, with 14 bases between. Germline V gene lookup returns CDR1 SNHLY and CDR2 FYNNEI. The CDR3 protein is CATRQGLSYEQYF. CDR3 DNA sequence: TGTGCCACTCGACAAGGTTTGTCCTACGAGCAGTACTTC.

The V call is TRBV30, the J call TRBJ1-6; TRBD1 is a possible D gene (5 bases). V lost 3 bases to trimming and J lost 11 bases, with 23 bases between them. The CDR3 length is 16 residues. From germline, CDR1 is GTSNPN and CDR2 SVGIG (reference sequence). This CDR3 reads CAWRGGRGRGGAPLHF. CDR3 nucleotides: TGTGCCTGGAGGGGCGGAAGGGGTAGAGGTGGCGCACCCCTCCACTTT.

The chain carries TRBV29-1 and TRBJ2-1, with 11 nucleotides matching TRBD2. J gave up 5 bases and V 3 bases, and 3 bases lay outside the gene matches. The CDR3 is made up of 14 amino acids. Germline V CDR1 and CDR2: SQVTM, ANQGSEA. The CDR3 bases are TGCAGCGTTGAGGGACTAGCGGACCACAATGAGCAGTTCTTC. Protein sequence: CSVEGLADHNEQFF.

The V and J genes are TRBV13 and TRBJ2-7, with 9 positions matching TRBD1. Germline V gives CDR1 PRHDT, CDR2 FYEKMQ (reference sequence). The CDR3 has 15 residues. V lost 4 bases and J lost 1; bases outside the gene matches: 5. The CDR3 region is CASSSTGGTSYEQYF. CDR3 DNA: TGTGCCAGCAGCTCGACAGGGGGAACTTCCTACGAGCAGTACTTC.

V usage is TRBV28 and J usage is TRBJ2-5, with TRBD2 matching over 8 bases. The germline V gene encodes CDR1 MDHEN and CDR2 SYDVKM. With V trimmed by 3 bases and J by 3 bases, 6 bases remained unmatched. This CDR3 contains 15 residues. CDR3 residues: CASSLAGGSKETQYF. The CDR3 nucleotides read TGTGCCAGCAGTTTGGCGGGGGGCTCCAAAGAGACCCAGTACTTC.

The rearrangement uses TRBV11-3 and TRBJ2-7, with D possibly being TRBD2 (5 bases). V shed 4 bases and J shed 2 bases, with 15 bases lying between them. In germline, CDR1 is SGHNT, CDR2 YENEEA. The CDR3 runs to 15 residues. This chain's CDR3 is CASSYASGSTYEQYF. As DNA, the CDR3 is TGTGCCAGCAGCTACGCCTCGGGAAGTACCTACGAGCAGTACTTC. Complete variable domain (other parts from reference TRBV11-3 and TRBJ2-7): EAGVVQSPRYKIIEKKQPVAFWCNPISGHNTLYWYLQNLGQGPELLIRYENEEAVDDSQLPKDRFSAERLKGVDSTLKIQPAELGDSAVYLCASSYASGSTYEQYFGPGTRLTVT.

The chain recombines TRBV6-5 with TRBJ2-1, with D uncertain. The CDR3 contains 15 residues. V lost 5 bases, J lost 7 bases, and 18 bases lay in between. CDR1 and CDR2 (germline): MNHEY, SVGAGI. The chain's CDR3 is CASSPRISSVNEQFF. For the CDR3, the DNA is TGTGCCAGCAGTCCCAGGATTAGTTCGGTTAATGAGCAGTTCTTC.